This passage covers 8 T cell receptor beta chains from one sample sequenced in a study of T cells in Graves' hyperthyroidism and ophthalmopathy (dated by TCRdb to the late 2010s). Receptor amplification or capture employed multiplex PCR. Reads for this sample came from an Illumina HiSeq 2000. Amplification of TCR beta CDR3 regions was carried out from RNA transcripts. The first round of RT-PCR for the TCR CDR3 was performed with the HTBI primer set and the Qiagen OneStep RT-PCR kit. TCRdb redid the processing of the public reads, applying fastp at Q25 and MiXCR, and retained in-frame beta chains. Each entry is one CDR3 protein sequence, shown with its most common DNA and genes. Across this sample there are 500,000 to 600,000 distinct CDR3 sequences, with approximately 44% seen only once. The ten largest make up around 17% of the sample. The sequenced sample was peripheral blood or thyroid tissue (not recorded which). The source is an adult woman with Graves' disease, either hyperthyroidism or ophthalmopathy (not recorded which).

The chain is built from TRBV9 and TRBJ1-3; no clear D gene. The CDR3 spans 16 residues. CDR1 SGDLS and CDR2 YYNGEE come from the germline V gene. Trimming pared 4 bases from V and 0 bases from J, leaving 14 bases between. The CDR3 region is CASSQDSGSSGNTIYF. DNA of the CDR3: TGTGCCAGCAGCCAAGATTCGGGCAGCTCTGGAAACACCATATATTTT.

In this sample, this clonotype turned up many times. The chain joins TRBV6-5 to TRBJ1-1; 7 nucleotides align to TRBD1. V was pared by 11 bases and J by 4 bases, with 10 bases of the junction left unmatched. The CDR3 spans 13 residues. Germline assignment: CDR1 MNHEY and CDR2 SVGAGI. This CDR3 reads CASHRGQTTEAFF. The CDR3 DNA is TGTGCCTCCCACAGGGGCCAAACCACTGAAGCTTTCTTT.

In this sample, this clonotype turned up once. This rearrangement joins TRBV5-4 to TRBJ2-7; TRBD1 matches 9 bases. CDR1 and CDR2 from the germline V gene are SGHNT and YYREEE (reference sequence). The J segment lost 3 bases and the V segment lost 5 bases, leaving 12 bases of the junction unmatched. The CDR3 consists of 16 residues. The CDR3 region is CASRHVTGGGIYEQYF. CDR3 coding DNA: TGTGCCAGCAGACACGTCACAGGGGGCGGGATCTACGAGCAGTACTTC.

This clonotype was seen repeatedly, ten times or more. A read error may produce the germline difference seen at one junction end. This chain links TRBV5-4 with TRBJ1-2, with 8 bases identical to TRBD1. The CDR3 runs 14 residues. Germline-derived CDR1 and CDR2 are SGHNT and YYREEE (reference sequence). CDR3 bases: TGTGCCAGCAGCTCAAGAGGACAGGGCCGGGGTATCGCCTTC. This encodes CASSSRGQGRGIAF.

CDR3 in DNA: TGCAGCGTTGTTTACAGCTCCTACGAGCAGTACTTC. It specifies CSVVYSSYEQYF. This chain connects TRBV29-1 to TRBJ2-7; D not certain. The length of the CDR3 is 12 residues. The germline CDR1 and CDR2 sequences are SQVTM and ANQGSEA. Trimming removed 4 bases from V and 0 bases from J, with 7 bases in between.

This clonotype was seen only once. The V gene is TRBV11-1, the J gene TRBJ1-1; TRBD1 matches at 10 bases. The germline V gene encodes CDR1 SGHAT and CDR2 FQDESV (reference sequence). The length of the CDR3 is 12 residues. Germline trimming cut 6 bases from V and 9 bases from J; bases unmatched to any gene: 4. The CDR3 loop reads CASSGQGVKAFF. CDR3 coding DNA: TGTGCCAGCAGTGGACAGGGGGTGAAAGCTTTCTTT.

This chain joins TRBV10-1 and TRBJ2-2; weak D call: TRBD2 (6 bases). With 6 bases removed from V and 1 base from J, the gap between germline ends came to 9 bases. Germline V gene lookup returns CDR1 WNHNN and CDR2 SYGVQD (reference sequence). This CDR3 region has 14 residues. CDR3 sequence reads: CASRGLGNTGELFF. CDR3 DNA: TGCGCCAGCAGGGGACTGGGGAACACCGGGGAGCTGTTTTTT.

V usage is TRBV10-3 and J usage is TRBJ1-5, with a tentative D call TRBD1 (6 bases). Germline V lookup: CDR1 ENHRY, CDR2 SYGVKD. The CDR3 consists of 18 residues. The V and J ends lost 0 bases and 4 bases respectively, with 19 bases between them. The CDR3 DNA sequence: TGTGCCATCAGTGAGTCTTTAGGGGGAGAAAGGAAGAATCAGCCCCAGCATTTT. Translated: CAISESLGGERKNQPQHF.